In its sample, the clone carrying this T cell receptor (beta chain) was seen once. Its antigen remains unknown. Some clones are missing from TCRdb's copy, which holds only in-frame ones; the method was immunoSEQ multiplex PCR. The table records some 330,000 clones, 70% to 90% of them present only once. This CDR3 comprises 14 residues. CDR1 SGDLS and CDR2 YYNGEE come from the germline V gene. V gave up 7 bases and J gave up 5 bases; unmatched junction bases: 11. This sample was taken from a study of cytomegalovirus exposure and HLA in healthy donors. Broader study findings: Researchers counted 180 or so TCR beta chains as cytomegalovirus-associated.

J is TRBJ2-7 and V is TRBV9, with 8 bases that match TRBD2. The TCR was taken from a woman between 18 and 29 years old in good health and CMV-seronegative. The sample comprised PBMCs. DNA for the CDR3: TGTGCCAGCCTAAGCGGACTAGCCGGGGACGAGCAGTACTTC. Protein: CASLSGLAGDEQYF. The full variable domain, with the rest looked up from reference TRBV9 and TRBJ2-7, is DSGVTQTPKHLITATGQRVTLRCSPRSGDLSVYWYQQSLDQGLQFLIQYYNGEERAKGNILERFSAQQFPDLHSELNLSSLELGDSALYFCASLSGLAGDEQYFGPGTRLTVT.